Listed below are T cell receptor beta chains from one sample, sequenced in a study of CD8+ T cells in alopecia areata. The method was immunoSEQ multiplex PCR; TCRdb's version includes in-frame clones alone and lacks a portion of them. The sample lists 75,000 to 80,000 clones, around 67% occurring once. Sequenced material: CD8+ T cells sorted from blood, taken at week 24, from a patient treated with tofacitinib. Receptors were obtained from a human donor with alopecia areata. Both conserved end residues are part of each CDR3. Some rows mark clone size as missing; the rest say once, few, many or name a class of expanded clone.

j_call v_call clone_size cdr3_length cdr3_aa
TRBJ1-4 TRBV4-3 - 14 CASSQGGLSEKLFF
TRBJ2-7 TRBV7-9 - 14 CASSLGPPSYEQYF
TRBJ2-1 TRBV5-1 - 16 CASSWTSFLTYNEQFF
TRBJ1-2 TRBV6-1 - 16 CASSEALPGANYGYTF
TRBJ1-6 TRBV11-2 few 17 CASSLGSWDRVRSPLHF
TRBJ2-2 TRBV6-6 - 14 CASSYGTVTGELFF
TRBJ2-1 TRBV27 - 15 CASSPGTSGYNEQFF
TRBJ2-7 TRBV5-6 - 13 CASSLQGGYEQYF
TRBJ2-5 TRBV28 - 15 CASSFTQGPPFEQYF
TRBJ1-3 TRBV2 - 16 CASRERTGGSGNTIYF
TRBJ1-5 TRBV19 - 14 CASSWGQGGQPQHF
TRBJ2-1 TRBV30 few 16 CAWSGGESSPYNEQFF
TRBJ2-3 TRBV11-2 few 15 CASSLPSGGGDTQYF
TRBJ2-3 TRBV7-3 few 15 CASSPTGGPGDTQYF
TRBJ2-1 TRBV14 - 14 CASSASGRINEQFF
TRBJ2-2 TRBV4-3 - 16 CASSQDWGLRGGELFF
TRBJ2-1 TRBV5-4 once 16 CASSQGLAGAANEQFF
TRBJ2-5 TRBV7-9 once 13 CASSPPGEETQYF
TRBJ2-1 TRBV19 few 12 CASSPGINEQFF
TRBJ2-1 TRBV7-3 - 15 CASSLNQGTSDEQFF
TRBJ2-1 TRBV28 - 16 CASRRGAGVPYNEQFF
TRBJ2-1 TRBV27 - 17 CASSPTLGLAGYNEQFF
TRBJ2-1 TRBV4-1 - 13 CASSQPGGNEQFF
TRBJ2-7 TRBV19 - 14 CASSIRMRGYEQYF
TRBJ2-1 TRBV4-3 - 14 CASSQDRGHDEQFF
TRBJ2-1 TRBV15 - 18 CATRPGLAGGSSYNEQFF
TRBJ2-7 TRBV7-6 few 14 CASSLHEYSYEQYF
TRBJ2-5 TRBV7-9 - 13 CASSFQGQETQYF
TRBJ2-7 TRBV28 - 15 CASREIRDSFYEQYF
TRBJ2-3 TRBV9 - 15 CASSGDRGLEDTQYF
TRBJ2-7 TRBV15 - 15 CATSRQRDRDQEQYF
TRBJ2-1 TRBV7-2 - 14 CASSLVVMGGEQFF
TRBJ2-7 TRBV5-1 - 16 CASSLGLAGVSYEQYF
TRBJ2-1 TRBV7-9 - 11 CASSFKSGAFF
TRBJ2-2 TRBV9 - 15 CASSAWDKNTGELFF
TRBJ2-7 TRBV7-2 - 15 CASRTSGYSSYEQYF
TRBJ2-1 TRBV27 few 14 CASSFGGHHNEQFF
TRBJ1-2 TRBV6-5 - 15 CASSYSTGMGDGYTF
TRBJ2-1 TRBV11-2 once 15 CASSGGLASNNEQFF
TRBJ2-2 TRBV7-8 - 15 CASSGTSGAAGELFF
TRBJ2-1 TRBV15 few 17 CATSRGLAGPSYNEQFF
TRBJ1-5 TRBV27 - 14 CASSYREGNQPQHF
TRBJ2-1 TRBV2 - 12 CASLERGNEQFF
TRBJ2-7 TRBV2 - 13 CASRPGTSYEQYF
TRBJ1-5 TRBV27 - 14 CASSQRGRYQPQHF
TRBJ1-1 TRBV7-8 - 14 CASSPSRIGTEAFF
TRBJ2-2 TRBV6-5 - 16 CASSYTIDSNTGELFF